This T cell receptor (beta chain) is drawn from a study of cytomegalovirus exposure and HLA in healthy donors (dated by TCRdb to about 2017). Regarding the research as a whole: According to an earlier analysis of a few hundred of the donors, about 180 million T cells yielded 100 million or so unique TCR beta sequences and approximately 300 Gb of sequence data. Typing coverage varied by locus: roughly 629-640 donors for A, B, C, DRB1 and DQB1; roughly 520 for DQA1; about 590 for DPA1; roughly 470 for DPB1. Among some 400 genotyped donors of the cohort, an average of around 250,000 unique TCR beta nucleotide sequences was sequenced per donor, of which 15% to 20% were non-productive. The later analysis used no new phenotypic data to find candidate immune exposures, relying instead on TCR beta sequences and their occurrence across donors. To predict cytomegalovirus infection status, the study combined high-throughput TCR immunosequencing, statistical association of individual TCRs with disease status, and machine learning. Of the 300 to 500 genotyped donors, 70% to 90% were placed in the genetic ancestry cluster associated with self-reported Caucasian donors. The study aimed to test whether cataloging public T cell receptors could reveal signatures of past pathogen exposure. A later analysis re-examined previously published TCR beta repertoires from roughly 720 donors and added high-resolution HLA genotyping to investigate patterns of TCR occurrence. Besides the first cohort of roughly 640 subjects, a separate validation cohort made up of roughly 120 different subjects was used. Every discovery cohort repertoire had been produced on one sequencing platform. Donor age, sex, ethnicity and CMV serostatus were compiled alongside the repertoire data. An earlier analysis of 587 of the donors used high-throughput TCR beta sequencing to judge whether each TCR beta V gene segment behaved as functional or pseudogenic. An early release that covered about 600 HLA-typed donors contained around 300 gigabases of sequencing data and roughly 84 million unique TCR sequences. Several DR-DQ haplotypes were treated as single units for association and clustering because of strong linkage in the cohort. In a later genetic analysis, genome-wide SNP genotypes for about three fifths of the roughly 670 donors were used, and that subset was treated as a discovery cohort. HLA typing covered class I and class II loci at four-digit resolution. Using immunosequencing, the study profiled T cell repertoires from fewer than 850 subjects and related those repertoires to cytomegalovirus serostatus.

Libraries came from the immunoSEQ multiplex PCR assay. The multiplex PCR relied on a mix of 60 forward primers for TCR Vbeta segments and 13 reverse primers for TCR Jbeta segments. The CDR3 region of rearranged TCR beta genes was amplified from genomic DNA by a multiplex PCR assay. Amplified TCR beta libraries were sequenced as 87-base-pair reads on the Illumina HiSeq System. From the authors' description of their analysis: A later analysis counted some 74 million unique TCR beta chains across the 666 repertoires, and 10 million to 11 million of these chains were shared by at least two donors. To remove PCR and sequencing errors, raw reads were error-corrected and collapsed into unique sequences using a nearest-neighbor algorithm that merged closely related sequences. V, D and J gene segments were assigned by aligning CDR3 sequences to IMGT reference sequences. For a sequence to be retained, a match of at least six nucleotides was required to both a V gene segment and a J gene segment. Rearrangements were called productive when the CDR3 lacked stop codons and stayed in frame with V and J; all others were non-productive. Following IMGT convention, CDR3 was defined as the stretch from the second conserved V-encoded cysteine up to the conserved J-encoded phenylalanine. The earlier analysis of approximately 500 of the donors excluded sequences that lacked an unambiguous match to a single V gene segment. An earlier analysis of 450 to 650 of the donors called V segments functional above 56.7% productive rearrangements and segregating when the between-donor standard deviation exceeded 5%. A statistical classification framework was built for diagnosing cytomegalovirus status from the catalog of TCR beta chain sequences. In a later analysis, V and J genes were assigned by comparing TCR nucleotide sequences against IMGT/GENE-DB human TR gene sequences. In a later analysis, CDR3 sequences and most-parsimonious VDJ recombination scenarios were assigned using the TCRdist pipeline. A later analysis defined each TCR beta chain by its CDR3 amino acid sequence plus V-gene family, and excluded reads lacking a unique V-gene family. A later analysis removed 450 to 600 highly shared, low-generation-probability nucleotide sequences to deal with suspected cross-contamination and a sequencing artifact. For each public chain, a later analysis derived a clonal expansion index from normalized ranks of inferred template counts within each repertoire. Generation probabilities in a later analysis came from a VDJ recombination model fitted to out-of-frame rearrangements, and those results were checked against IGoR. In a later analysis, hypergeometric tests were used to score TCR-TCR, TCR-HLA and TCR-CMV co-occurrence, with a repertoire-size bias correction applied to TCR pairs. In a later analysis, false discovery rates were estimated by permuting HLA or CMV assignments 20 times. A later analysis grouped co-occurring TCRs with DBSCAN, adding TCRdist sequence similarity when clustering within HLA-allele-positive subsets. Repertoires with fewer than 30,000 or more than 120,000 public chains, plus five repertoires with anomalous nucleotide sharing, were excluded from co-occurrence clustering. In its TCRdb copy, this immuneACCESS table keeps in-frame sequences only and misses some clones. Where compared with another copy, unresolved V genes explain less than half of these, and the others have no known cause. V and J calls plus clone size are reproduced from that table; the DNA served to infer D and trimming. The table for this sample lists roughly 120,000 clones. The ten largest clones represent more than 1% of the sample.

In total, 600 or so healthy bone marrow donors made up the cohort. At the time of sampling, every cohort member was nominally healthy, though immune exposures that went unrecorded were likely present. The donor was CMV seronegative and was included in the group of a few hundred seronegative cohort members. A peripheral blood sample was provided by each donor, and peripheral blood mononuclear cells were used for TCR beta sequencing. The Qiagen DNeasy Blood Extraction Kit was used to extract genomic DNA from the blood cell samples. Here V drops 4 bases and J drops 4 bases, and the junction holds 12 bases not matched to any gene. The CDR3, cysteine through phenylalanine, is 17 amino acids long. The retained sequence is limited to the CDR3, 51 bases, with the frame set at the first base. Taken from the germline V gene, the CDR1 and CDR2 loops are LGHNA and YNFKEQ. Concerning this clone: Its antigen remains undetermined.

General study outcomes and caveats: Because counts were too low, seventeen rarely observed V segments, including chromosome 9 orphons, were excluded from the earlier analysis of about 500 of the donors. A further reported finding was that TCR beta sequences accurately predicted the HLA-A and HLA-B alleles for most subjects in the first cohort. Most CMV-associated TCR beta chains appeared to be HLA-restricted in a later analysis, and the HLA associations seemed to be driven largely by CMV exposure. Broadly in line with IMGT annotations, most TCR beta V segments showed up in productive rearrangements about 87% or about 30% of the time in an earlier analysis of under 700 of the donors. A group of highly shared sequence variants was considered likely to be a technical artifact of the sequencing pipeline. According to a later analysis, parvovirus B19, influenza, CMV and Epstein-Barr virus appeared linked to several top co-occurrence clusters. In this cohort, only TCR beta chains were sequenced, and detectable features were limited by the absence of alpha or paired-chain data. Correlated functional status among segregating V segments might be attributable to linkage disequilibrium, but an unknown experimental factor could not be ruled out. In vitro tests confirmed that a few of the cytomegalovirus-associated TCR beta chains recognize cytomegalovirus antigens. The authors suggested that the approach could potentially be extended to other disease states and immunological phenotypes. According to a later genetic analysis, donors in an Asian-associated ancestry cluster had fewer N-insertions in productive TCRs than the approximately 710-donor mean. Presence/absence analyses assumed roughly uniform sequencing depth across donors, an assumption that may not hold. HLA typing was unavailable for some donors at each locus, so association tests used only the typed subset. Specific HLA alleles were associated with roughly 17,000 TCR beta sequences at a false discovery rate of 0.05 in a later analysis. Across donors, most TCR sequences were observed very rarely, whereas some public TCRs were present in many individuals. In a later analysis, TCR association rates were found to vary across HLA loci, with the most associated TCRs seen for DRB1 alleles and the fewest for HLA-C alleles. The classifier was reported to diagnose cytomegalovirus status with high specificity and sensitivity in both the original cohort and the validation cohort. In a later analysis, HLA-associated TCR beta chains were found to be more clonally expanded and to have lower generation probabilities than equally common non-associated chains. A later genetic analysis associated a missense DCLRE1C variant with V-gene and J-gene trimming of TCR beta chains, and an independent cohort replicated the association. When HLA alleles, especially DR and DQ, strongly co-occurred, TCR associations were difficult to assign to individual alleles. A total of 164 TCR beta chains were listed by the study as associated with cytomegalovirus. CMV serostatus was the only immune exposure information available for the cohort. Some IMGT-functional V segments, including TRBV6-2 and TRBV6-3, could not be distinguished by the 87-base-pair reads and were therefore excluded.

The source is a man younger than 30 in good health and CMV-seronegative. The rearrangement joined TRBV4-2 to TRBJ2-3; 9 junctional bases match TRBD2. Sequenced material: PBMCs. The nucleotide sequence reads TGTGCCAGCAGCCCCATTGGGCTAGCGGGACTAGCAGATACGCAGTATTTT. It translates as CASSPIGLAGLADTQYF.